Sequencing of this T cell receptor (beta chain) was carried out in a study of shared clonotypes between healthy human individuals. Study background: Donors had three CD4 naive, three CD4 memory, two CD8 naive and one CD8 memory plate apiece.

Trimming stripped 3 bases from V and 2 bases from J, with 17 bases between. The V gene's germline CDR1 is SGHRS and CDR2 YFSETQ. CDR3 size: 16 residues. In the original analysis: ImmunoSEQ supplied junction-only sequences lacking quality scores, so filtering was different. Assay used: immunoSEQ multiplex PCR; TCRdb lists only in-frame clones, some missing. V, J and clone size derive from that table, while D and trimming were established from the DNA sequence. The sample records more than 2,000,000 clones, around 94% being singletons. Negatively enriched CD4+ T cells were divided by CD45RA into naive and memory.

The rearrangement joins TRBV5-1 to TRBJ1-1; D is unresolved. The sample comprised naive CD4+ T cells sorted from blood. Described subset: CD45RA+ positively selected. The receptor was derived from a man between 18 and 35 years old in good health. The CDR3 coding sequence is TGCGCCAGCAGCTCCGGCGTCGGCAGGCCTAACACTGAAGCTTTCTTT. It specifies CASSSGVGRPNTEAFF.